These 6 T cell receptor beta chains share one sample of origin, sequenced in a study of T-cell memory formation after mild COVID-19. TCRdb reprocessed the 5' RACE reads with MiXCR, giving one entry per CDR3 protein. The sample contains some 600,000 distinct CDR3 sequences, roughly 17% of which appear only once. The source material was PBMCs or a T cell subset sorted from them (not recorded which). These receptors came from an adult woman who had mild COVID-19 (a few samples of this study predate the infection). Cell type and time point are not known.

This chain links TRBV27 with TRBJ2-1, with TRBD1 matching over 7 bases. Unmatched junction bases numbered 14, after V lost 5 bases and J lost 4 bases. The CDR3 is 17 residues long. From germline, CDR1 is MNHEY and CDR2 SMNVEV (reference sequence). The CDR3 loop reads CASSNPQTGTAYNEQFF. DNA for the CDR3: TGTGCCAGCAGTAACCCCCAAACCGGGACAGCTTACAATGAGCAGTTCTTC.

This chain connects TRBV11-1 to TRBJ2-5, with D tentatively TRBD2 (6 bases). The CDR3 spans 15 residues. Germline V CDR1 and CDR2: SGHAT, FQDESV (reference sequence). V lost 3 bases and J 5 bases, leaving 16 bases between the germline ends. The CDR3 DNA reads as TGTGCCAGCAGCTTGGTGGGAGCGGGTTCGGAGACCCAGTACTTC. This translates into CASSLVGAGSETQYF. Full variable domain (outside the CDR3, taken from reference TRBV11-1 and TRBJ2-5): EAEVAQSPRYKITEKSQAVAFWCDPISGHATLYWYRQILGQGPELLVQFQDESVVDDSQLPKDRFSAERLKGVDSTLKIQPAELGDSAMYLCASSLVGAGSETQYFGPGTRLLVL.

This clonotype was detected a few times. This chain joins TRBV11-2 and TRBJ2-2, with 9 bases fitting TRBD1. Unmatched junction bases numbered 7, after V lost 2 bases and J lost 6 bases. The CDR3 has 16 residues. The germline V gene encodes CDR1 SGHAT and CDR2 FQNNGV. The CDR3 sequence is CASSLIKGQGSGELFF. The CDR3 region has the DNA TGTGCCAGCAGCTTAATCAAAGGACAGGGGTCCGGGGAGCTGTTTTTT.

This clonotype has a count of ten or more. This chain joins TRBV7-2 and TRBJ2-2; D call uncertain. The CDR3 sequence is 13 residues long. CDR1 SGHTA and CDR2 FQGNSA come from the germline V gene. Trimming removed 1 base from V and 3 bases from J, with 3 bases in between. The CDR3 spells CASSLGHTGELFF. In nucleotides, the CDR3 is TGTGCCAGCAGCTTAGGACACACCGGGGAGCTGTTTTTT.

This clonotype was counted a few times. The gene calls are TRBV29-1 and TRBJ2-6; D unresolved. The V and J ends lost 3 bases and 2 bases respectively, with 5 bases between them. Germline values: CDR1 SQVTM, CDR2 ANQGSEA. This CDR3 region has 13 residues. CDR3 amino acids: CSVDEAGANVLTF. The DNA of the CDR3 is TGCAGCGTTGACGAAGCTGGGGCCAACGTCCTGACTTTC.

CDR3 residues: CASSPSEVDEQYF. The CDR3 DNA sequence: TGTGCCAGCAGTCCCAGTGAGGTGGACGAGCAGTACTTC. The chain employs TRBV12-3 or TRBV12-4 and TRBJ2-7; D is ambiguous. This CDR3 region has 13 residues. Trimming shortened V by 5 bases and J by 5 bases, and 13 bases separated the two germline ends.